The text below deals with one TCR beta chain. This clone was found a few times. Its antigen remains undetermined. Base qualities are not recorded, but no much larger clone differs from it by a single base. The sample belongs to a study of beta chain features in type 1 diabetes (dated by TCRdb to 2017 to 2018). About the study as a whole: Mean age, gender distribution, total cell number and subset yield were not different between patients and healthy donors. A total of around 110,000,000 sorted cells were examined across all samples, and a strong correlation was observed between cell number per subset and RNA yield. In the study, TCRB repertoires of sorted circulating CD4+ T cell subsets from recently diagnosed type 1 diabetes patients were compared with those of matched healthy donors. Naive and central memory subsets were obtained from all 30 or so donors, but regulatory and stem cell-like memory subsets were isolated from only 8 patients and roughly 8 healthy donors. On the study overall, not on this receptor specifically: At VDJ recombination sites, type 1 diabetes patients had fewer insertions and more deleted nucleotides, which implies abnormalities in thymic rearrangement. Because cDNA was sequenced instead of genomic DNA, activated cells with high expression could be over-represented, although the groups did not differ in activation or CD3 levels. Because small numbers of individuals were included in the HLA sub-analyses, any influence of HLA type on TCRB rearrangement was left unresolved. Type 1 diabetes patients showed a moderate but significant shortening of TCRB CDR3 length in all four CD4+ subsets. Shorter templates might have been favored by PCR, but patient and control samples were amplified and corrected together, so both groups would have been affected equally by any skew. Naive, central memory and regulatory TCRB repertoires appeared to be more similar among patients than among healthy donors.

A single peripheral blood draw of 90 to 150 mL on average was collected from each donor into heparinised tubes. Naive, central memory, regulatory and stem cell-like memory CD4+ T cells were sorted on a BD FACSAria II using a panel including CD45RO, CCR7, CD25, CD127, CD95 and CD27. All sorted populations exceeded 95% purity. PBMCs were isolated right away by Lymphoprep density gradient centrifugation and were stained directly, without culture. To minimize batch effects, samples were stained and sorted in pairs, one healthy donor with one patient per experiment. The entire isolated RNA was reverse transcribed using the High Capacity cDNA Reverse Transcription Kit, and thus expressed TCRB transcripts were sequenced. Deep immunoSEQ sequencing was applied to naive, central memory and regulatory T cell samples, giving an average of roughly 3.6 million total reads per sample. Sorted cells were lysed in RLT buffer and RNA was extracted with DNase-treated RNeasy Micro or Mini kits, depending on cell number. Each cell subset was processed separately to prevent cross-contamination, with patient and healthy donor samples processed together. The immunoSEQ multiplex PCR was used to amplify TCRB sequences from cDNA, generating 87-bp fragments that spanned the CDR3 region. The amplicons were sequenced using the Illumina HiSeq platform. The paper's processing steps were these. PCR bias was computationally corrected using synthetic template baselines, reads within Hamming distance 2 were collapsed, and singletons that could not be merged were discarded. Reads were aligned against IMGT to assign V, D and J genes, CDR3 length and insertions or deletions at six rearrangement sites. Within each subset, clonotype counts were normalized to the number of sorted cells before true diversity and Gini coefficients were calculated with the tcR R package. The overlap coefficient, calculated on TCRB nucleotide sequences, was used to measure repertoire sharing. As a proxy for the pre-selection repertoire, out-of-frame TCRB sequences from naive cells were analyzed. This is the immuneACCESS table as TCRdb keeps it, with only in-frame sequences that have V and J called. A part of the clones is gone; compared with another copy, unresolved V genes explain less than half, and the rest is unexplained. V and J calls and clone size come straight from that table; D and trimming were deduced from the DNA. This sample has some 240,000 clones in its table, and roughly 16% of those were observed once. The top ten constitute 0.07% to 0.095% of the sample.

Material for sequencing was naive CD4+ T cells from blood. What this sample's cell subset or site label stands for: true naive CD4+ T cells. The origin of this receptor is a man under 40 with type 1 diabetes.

The nucleotide sequence is given as TGCGCCAGCAGTCGGAGACAGGGTTGCGATAATAGCACAGATACGCAGTATTTT. It is translated as CASSRRQGCDNSTDTQYF. The rearranged chain carries TRBV23-1 and TRBJ2-3; 7 bases in the middle match TRBD1. TRBV23-1 is classed as an ORF, of uncertain function. There are 18 amino acids in the CDR3, from cysteine to phenylalanine inclusive. The retained sequence is limited to the CDR3, 54 bases, with the frame set at the first base. Here V drops 4 bases and J drops 0 bases, and the junction holds 13 bases not matched to any gene.